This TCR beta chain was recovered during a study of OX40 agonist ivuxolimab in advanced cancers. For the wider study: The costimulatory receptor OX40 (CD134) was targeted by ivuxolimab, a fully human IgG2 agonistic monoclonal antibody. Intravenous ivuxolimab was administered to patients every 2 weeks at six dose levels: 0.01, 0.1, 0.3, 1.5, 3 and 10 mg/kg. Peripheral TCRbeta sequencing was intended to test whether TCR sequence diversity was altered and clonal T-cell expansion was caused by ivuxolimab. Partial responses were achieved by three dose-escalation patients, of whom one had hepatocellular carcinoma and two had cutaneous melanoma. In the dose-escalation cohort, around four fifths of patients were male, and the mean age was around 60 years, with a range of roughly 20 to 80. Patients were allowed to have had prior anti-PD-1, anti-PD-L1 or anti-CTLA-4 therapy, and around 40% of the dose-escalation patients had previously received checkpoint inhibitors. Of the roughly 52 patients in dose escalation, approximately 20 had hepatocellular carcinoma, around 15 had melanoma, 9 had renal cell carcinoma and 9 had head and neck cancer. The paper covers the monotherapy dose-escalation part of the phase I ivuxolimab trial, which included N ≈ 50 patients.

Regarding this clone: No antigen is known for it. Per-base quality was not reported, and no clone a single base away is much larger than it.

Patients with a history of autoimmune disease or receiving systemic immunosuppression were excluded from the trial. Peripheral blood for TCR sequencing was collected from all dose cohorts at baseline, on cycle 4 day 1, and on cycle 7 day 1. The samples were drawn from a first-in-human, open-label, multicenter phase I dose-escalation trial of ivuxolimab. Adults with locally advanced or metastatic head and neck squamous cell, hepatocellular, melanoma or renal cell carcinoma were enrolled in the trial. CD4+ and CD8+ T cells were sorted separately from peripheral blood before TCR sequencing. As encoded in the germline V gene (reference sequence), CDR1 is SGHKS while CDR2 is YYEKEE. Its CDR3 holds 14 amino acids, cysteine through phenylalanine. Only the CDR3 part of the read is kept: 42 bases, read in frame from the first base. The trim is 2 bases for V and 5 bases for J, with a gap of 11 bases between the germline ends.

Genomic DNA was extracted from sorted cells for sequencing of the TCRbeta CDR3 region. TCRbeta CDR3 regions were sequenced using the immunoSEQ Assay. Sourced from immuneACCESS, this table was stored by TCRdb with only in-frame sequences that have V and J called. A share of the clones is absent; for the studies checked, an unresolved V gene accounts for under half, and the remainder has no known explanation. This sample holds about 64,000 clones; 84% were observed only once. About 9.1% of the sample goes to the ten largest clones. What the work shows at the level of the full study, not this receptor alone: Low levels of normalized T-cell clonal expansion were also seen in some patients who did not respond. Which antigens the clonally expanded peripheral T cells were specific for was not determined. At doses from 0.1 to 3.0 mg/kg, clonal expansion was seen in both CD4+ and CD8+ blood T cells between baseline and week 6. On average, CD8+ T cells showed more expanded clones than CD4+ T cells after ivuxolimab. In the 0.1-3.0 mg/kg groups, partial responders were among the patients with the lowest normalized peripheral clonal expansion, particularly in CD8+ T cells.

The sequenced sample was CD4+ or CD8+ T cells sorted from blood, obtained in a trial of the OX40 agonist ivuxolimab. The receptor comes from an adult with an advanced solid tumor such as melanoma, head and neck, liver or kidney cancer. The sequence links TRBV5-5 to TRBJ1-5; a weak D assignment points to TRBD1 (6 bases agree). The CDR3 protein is CASSFEGVDQPQHF. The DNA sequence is TGTGCCAGCAGCTTCGAGGGGGTTGATCAGCCCCAGCATTTT.